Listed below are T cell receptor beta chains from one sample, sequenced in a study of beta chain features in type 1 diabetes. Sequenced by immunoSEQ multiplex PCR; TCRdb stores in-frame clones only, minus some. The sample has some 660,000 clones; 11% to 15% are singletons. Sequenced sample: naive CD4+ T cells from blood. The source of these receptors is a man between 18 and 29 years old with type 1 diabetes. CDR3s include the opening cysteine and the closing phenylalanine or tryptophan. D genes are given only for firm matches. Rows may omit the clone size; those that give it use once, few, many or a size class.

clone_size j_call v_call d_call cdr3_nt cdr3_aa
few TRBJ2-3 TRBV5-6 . TGTGCCAGCAGCCTACTAGGATCTAGCACAGATACGCAGTATTTT CASSLLGSSTDTQYF
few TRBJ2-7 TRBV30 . TGTGCCTGGAGTGTGGGGTCCGGCGAGCAGTACTTC CAWSVGSGEQYF
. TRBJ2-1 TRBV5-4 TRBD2 TGTGCCAGCAGCTTGGGAGCGGGCGGGAGGCCTACCCCAAGTGAGCAGTTCTTC CASSLGAGGRPTPSEQFF
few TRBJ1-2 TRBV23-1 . TGCGCCAGCAGTCAATTGGACGTCCGCCAACATCGAAAATATGGCTACACCTTC CASSQLDVRQHRKYGYTF
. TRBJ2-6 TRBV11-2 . TGTGCCAGCAGCTTAGATCTAAGGTCTGGGGCCAACGTCCTGACTTTC CASSLDLRSGANVLTF
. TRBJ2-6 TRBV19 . TGTGCCAGTAGTATAAGGGCTGGGGCCAACGTCCTGACTTTC CASSIRAGANVLTF
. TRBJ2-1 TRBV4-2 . TGTGCCAGCAGCCAAGACTCCGTAGCCAGGGCCAATGAGCAGTTCTTC CASSQDSVARANEQFF
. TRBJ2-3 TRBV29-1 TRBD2 TGCAGCGTTGAGCGGGGGATGCCCGGAGATACGCAGTATTTT CSVERGMPGDTQYF
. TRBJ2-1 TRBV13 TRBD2 TGTGCCAGCAGCGCTAGGTCGACTAGCGGGAGGGCGGGCTCCTACAATGAGCAGTTCTTC CASSARSTSGRAGSYNEQFF
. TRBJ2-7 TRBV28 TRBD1 TGTGCCAGCAGTTTATACGGACAGGGGCAGTACTTC CASSLYGQGQYF
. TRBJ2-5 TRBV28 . TGTGCCAGCAACCCCAGGGACCTCGGGACCCAGTACTTC CASNPRDLGTQYF
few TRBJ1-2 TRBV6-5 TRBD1 TGTGCCAGCAGTTACTCGGGACAGGGACACTATGGCTACACCTTC CASSYSGQGHYGYTF
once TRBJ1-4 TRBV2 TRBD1 TGTGCCAGCAGTCGTACAGGGGCTCGTAATGAAAAACTGTTTTTT CASSRTGARNEKLFF
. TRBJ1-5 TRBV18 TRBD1 TGTGCCAGCTGCAGGGGGGACGGTCAGCCCCAGCATTTT CASCRGDGQPQHF
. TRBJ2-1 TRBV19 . TGTGCCAGTAGTGACTACCCCGGGGGGCCCTCCTACAATGAGCAGTTCTTC CASSDYPGGPSYNEQFF
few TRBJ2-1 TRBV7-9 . TGTGCCAGCAGCTTAGAGAGGGGCCCGGGAGATCGGCAGTTCTTC CASSLERGPGDRQFF
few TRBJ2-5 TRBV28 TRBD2 TGTGCCAGCAGTTCCCAACGGGAGGGGCGACAAGAGACCCAGTACTTC CASSSQREGRQETQYF
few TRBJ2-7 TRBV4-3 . TGCGCCAGCAGCCAAAACTACTTTAGCTCCTACGAGCAGTACTTC CASSQNYFSSYEQYF
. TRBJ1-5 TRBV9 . TGTGCCAGCAGCGTAGGCGAGGGGCACAATCAGCCCCAGCATTTT CASSVGEGHNQPQHF
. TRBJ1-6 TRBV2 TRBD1 TGTGCCAGCAGTGCAGGGGGCCCTACTTGCGACTTT CASSAGGPTCDF
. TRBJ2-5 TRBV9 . TGTGCCAGCGGACAAGAGACCCAGTACTTC CASGQETQYF
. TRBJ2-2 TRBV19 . TGTGCCAGTAGTACCTGGACGGGGAACACCGGGGAGCTGTTTTTT CASSTWTGNTGELFF
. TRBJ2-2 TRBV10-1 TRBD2 TGCGCCAGCAGTGACCCCCCCGGTGGTAGCGGGCCGAACACCGGGGAGCTGTTTTTT CASSDPPGGSGPNTGELFF
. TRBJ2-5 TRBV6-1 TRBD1 TGTGCCAGCAGTGAAGGCGGGACAGGGCATGCGAAGACCCAGTACTTC CASSEGGTGHAKTQYF
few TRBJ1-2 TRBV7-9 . TGTGCCAGCAGCCCGGGCCAGGGGACCTTTGGCTACACCTTC CASSPGQGTFGYTF
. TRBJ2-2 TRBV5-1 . TGCGCCAGCAGCTTGGCGCGAGACGCGAGAGAGCTGTTTTTT CASSLARDARELFF
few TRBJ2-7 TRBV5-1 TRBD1 TGCGCCAGCAGCCCGGGACAGTCCTCCTACGAGCAGTACTTC CASSPGQSSYEQYF
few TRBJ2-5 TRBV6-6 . TGTGCCAGCAGTCACCCGGGACCGGGGAGGGAGACCCAGTACTTC CASSHPGPGRETQYF
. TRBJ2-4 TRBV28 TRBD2 TGTGCCAGCATTGCCCCGGGGGGCGCACGGGAGGGGGACATTCAGTACTTC CASIAPGGAREGDIQYF
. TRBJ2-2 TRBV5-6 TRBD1 TGTGCCAGCAGCTTGGAGACAGGGGCCTGGCTCGACACCGGGGAGCTGTTTTTT CASSLETGAWLDTGELFF
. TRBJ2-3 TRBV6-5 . TGTGCCAGCAGTTACTCGGGGACACCCACAGATACGCAGTATTTT CASSYSGTPTDTQYF
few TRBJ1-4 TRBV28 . TGTGCCAGCAGTTGGACAGACCGAAATGAAAAACTGTTTTTT CASSWTDRNEKLFF
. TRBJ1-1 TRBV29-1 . TGCAGCGTTGAAGGTCTGGTGGGAACTGAAGCTTTCTTT CSVEGLVGTEAFF
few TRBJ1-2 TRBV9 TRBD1 TGTGCCAGCAATCGGGACAGCTCTTATGGCTACACCTTC CASNRDSSYGYTF
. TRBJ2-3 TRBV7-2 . TGTGCCAGCACCACAATGCACTCCACAGATACGCAGTATTTT CASTTMHSTDTQYF
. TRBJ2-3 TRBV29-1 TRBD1 TGCAGCGTTGCGGGACAGGGGAACACAGATACGCAGTATTTT CSVAGQGNTDTQYF
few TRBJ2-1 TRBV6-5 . TGTGCCACCTTACCCCAGCGCCACTACAATGAGCAGTTCTTC CATLPQRHYNEQFF
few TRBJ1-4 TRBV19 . TGTGCCAGTAGTATCTCCGGAGAAAAACTGTTTTTT CASSISGEKLFF
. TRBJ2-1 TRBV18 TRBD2 TGTGCCAGCTCACCACCTCCTAGCGGGTACAATGAGCAGTTCTTC CASSPPPSGYNEQFF
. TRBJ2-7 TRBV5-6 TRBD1 TGTGCCAGCAGCTCCTGGACAGGGAACGAGCAGTACTTC CASSSWTGNEQYF
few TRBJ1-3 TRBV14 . TGTGCCAGCAGCCAATCTGGAAACACCATATATTTT CASSQSGNTIYF
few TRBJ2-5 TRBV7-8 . TGTGCCAGCAGCCCCGGCGGGGTACTTAAAGAGACCCAGTACTTC CASSPGGVLKETQYF
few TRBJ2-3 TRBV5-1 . TGCGCCAGCAGCTTCGATAGCACAGATACGCAGTATTTT CASSFDSTDTQYF
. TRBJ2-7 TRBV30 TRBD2 TGTGCCGGGGAACTAGCGGGAGGCCACGAGCAGTACTTC CAGELAGGHEQYF
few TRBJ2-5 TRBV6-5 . TGTGCCAGCAGTTACTCTGTTTCGACACACCAAGAGACCCAGTACTTC CASSYSVSTHQETQYF
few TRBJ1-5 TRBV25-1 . TGTGCCAGCAGTGAGACAGCATACGATCAGCCCCAGCATTTT CASSETAYDQPQHF
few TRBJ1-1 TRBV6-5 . TGTGCCAGCAGTTACTCGATGAACACTGAAGCTTTCTTT CASSYSMNTEAFF
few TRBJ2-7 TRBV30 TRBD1 TGTGCCTGGAGTGCCCAGACAGGGGGAACCTACGAGCAGTACTTC CAWSAQTGGTYEQYF
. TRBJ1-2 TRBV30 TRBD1 TGTGCCTGGATGGAGGGGGCCACTTATGGCTACACCTTC CAWMEGATYGYTF
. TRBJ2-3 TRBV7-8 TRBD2 TGTGCCAGCTCCAAAAAAGACCCGGGACTAGCGGGGGGGCCGGGTTTTCCGCAGTATTTT CASSKKDPGLAGGPGFPQYF
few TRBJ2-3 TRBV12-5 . TGTGCTAGTGGTTTGGGGCTAGCGACCACAGATACGCAGTATTTT CASGLGLATTDTQYF
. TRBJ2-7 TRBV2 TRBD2 TGTGCCAGCAGTGGGTCCGGGACTAGCGACTCTGAGCAGTACTTC CASSGSGTSDSEQYF
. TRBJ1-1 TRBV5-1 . TGCGCCAGCAGCTTGGACACGAACACTGAAGCTTTCTTT CASSLDTNTEAFF
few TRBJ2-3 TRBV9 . TGTGCCAGCAGCGTCTCAGTAAAGACAGATACGCAGTATTTT CASSVSVKTDTQYF
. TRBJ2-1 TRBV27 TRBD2 TGTGCCAGCTCTGGGGGGGAGCTCGATGAGCAGTTCTTC CASSGGELDEQFF
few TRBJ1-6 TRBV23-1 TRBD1 TGCGCCAGCAGTCCCAACAGGGGACGTAATTCACCCCTCCACTTT CASSPNRGRNSPLHF